Listed below are T cell receptor beta chains from one sample, sequenced in a study of cytomegalovirus exposure and HLA in healthy donors. Profiling relied on immunoSEQ multiplex PCR, and the TCRdb table lists in-frame clones only, not all of them. The top ten clones hold about 1% of a sample with around 300,000 clones, around 86% of them seen once. Sequencing was carried out using PBMCs. The origin of the receptors is a woman aged 18-29 years in good health and CMV-seronegative. Each CDR3 is given with its conserved first and last residue. The order of the fields is J gene, clone size, V gene, D gene, CDR3 DNA, CDR3 protein. The D gene is left open where the match is weak. Size tells how often a clone was seen (once, few, many) or the class of an expanded clone, and some rows leave it out.

j_call: TRBJ2-2
clone_size: few
v_call: TRBV4-1
d_call: -
cdr3_nt: TGCGCCAGCAAGAGACAGGTCACCGGGGAGCTGTTTTTT
cdr3_aa: CASKRQVTGELFF

j_call: TRBJ2-1
clone_size: few
v_call: TRBV4-1
d_call: TRBD2
cdr3_nt: TGCGCCAGCAGCCCCTCTGGACTAGCGGGGGGGCCATACAATGAGCAGTTCTTC
cdr3_aa: CASSPSGLAGGPYNEQFF

j_call: TRBJ1-2
clone_size: -
v_call: TRBV11-2
d_call: -
cdr3_nt: TGTGCCAGCAGCTCCTTCGCGGGCTATAACTATGGCTACACCTTC
cdr3_aa: CASSSFAGYNYGYTF

j_call: TRBJ2-5
clone_size: -
v_call: TRBV6-5
d_call: TRBD2
cdr3_nt: TGTGCCAGCAACAAAGGGACTAGTGACGAGACCCAGTACTTC
cdr3_aa: CASNKGTSDETQYF

j_call: TRBJ2-7
clone_size: -
v_call: TRBV28
d_call: -
cdr3_nt: TGTGCCAGCAGTGCCAACCCCCGACAGATCTACGAGCAGTACTTC
cdr3_aa: CASSANPRQIYEQYF

j_call: TRBJ1-1
clone_size: -
v_call: TRBV6-6
d_call: TRBD1
cdr3_nt: TGTGCCACCTATAAGCTAACAGGGGGCACTGAAGCTTTCTTT
cdr3_aa: CATYKLTGGTEAFF

j_call: TRBJ1-2
clone_size: -
v_call: TRBV5-1
d_call: -
cdr3_nt: TGCGCCAGCAGCTGGGCCGGGACAAGCTATGGCTACACCTTC
cdr3_aa: CASSWAGTSYGYTF

j_call: TRBJ1-2
clone_size: -
v_call: TRBV21-1
d_call: -
cdr3_nt: TGTGCCAGCCGAGGGACAGGAGTCAACTATGGCTACACCTTC
cdr3_aa: CASRGTGVNYGYTF

j_call: TRBJ1-2
clone_size: -
v_call: TRBV27
d_call: -
cdr3_nt: TGTGCCAGCAGTTTAAGCCCGGGTCAGGGAGGGGGCTACACCTTC
cdr3_aa: CASSLSPGQGGGYTF

j_call: TRBJ1-4
clone_size: -
v_call: TRBV4-1
d_call: -
cdr3_nt: TGCGCCAGCAGCCCGACAGGCCCCCGGGAAAAACTGTTTTTT
cdr3_aa: CASSPTGPREKLFF

j_call: TRBJ2-7
clone_size: -
v_call: TRBV28
d_call: -
cdr3_nt: TGTGCCAGCAGTTTCTCGTTTTTCTACGAGCAGTACTTC
cdr3_aa: CASSFSFFYEQYF

j_call: TRBJ2-5
clone_size: -
v_call: TRBV5-1
d_call: -
cdr3_nt: TGCGCCAGCAGCCCAGGGATCGGGCAGGGTCGTATTGGGTTCCAAGAGACCCAGTACTTC
cdr3_aa: CASSPGIGQGRIGFQETQYF

j_call: TRBJ1-1
clone_size: -
v_call: TRBV11-3
d_call: -
cdr3_nt: TGTGCCAGCAGCTTCTCAGGGTTGAACACTGAAGCTTTCTTT
cdr3_aa: CASSFSGLNTEAFF

j_call: TRBJ2-7
clone_size: -
v_call: TRBV6-5
d_call: -
cdr3_nt: TGTGCCAGCAGTCTTGGGACACTAGGCTCCTACGAGCAGTACTTC
cdr3_aa: CASSLGTLGSYEQYF

j_call: TRBJ2-2
clone_size: -
v_call: TRBV29-1
d_call: TRBD1
cdr3_nt: TGCAGCGTTGTTAAGCAGGGGGCAACCGGGGAGCTGTTTTTT
cdr3_aa: CSVVKQGATGELFF

j_call: TRBJ2-5
clone_size: -
v_call: TRBV2
d_call: -
cdr3_nt: TGTGCCAGCAGTTACCGACGGAATATCGGCGGGCAAGAGACCCAGTACTTC
cdr3_aa: CASSYRRNIGGQETQYF

j_call: TRBJ1-1
clone_size: -
v_call: TRBV6-1
d_call: -
cdr3_nt: TGTGCCAGCAGTGAAGTTAATCCCCTGCGGGCCATGAACACTGAAGCTTTCTTT
cdr3_aa: CASSEVNPLRAMNTEAFF

j_call: TRBJ2-2
clone_size: -
v_call: TRBV9
d_call: -
cdr3_nt: TGTGCCAGCAGCGTACGGGGAGTTAACACCGGGGAGCTGTTTTTT
cdr3_aa: CASSVRGVNTGELFF

j_call: TRBJ1-2
clone_size: -
v_call: TRBV27
d_call: -
cdr3_nt: TGTGCCAGCAGTTTATCCCCCAACCGCCTCGAGGGCTACACCTTC
cdr3_aa: CASSLSPNRLEGYTF

j_call: TRBJ2-7
clone_size: -
v_call: TRBV9
d_call: -
cdr3_nt: TGTGCCAGCAGCGTAGTACCAGGGGCGGACGAGCAGTACTTC
cdr3_aa: CASSVVPGADEQYF

j_call: TRBJ1-2
clone_size: -
v_call: TRBV2
d_call: -
cdr3_nt: TGTGCCAGCAGTGAAGTAGGGGTGAGCTATGGCTACACCTTC
cdr3_aa: CASSEVGVSYGYTF

j_call: TRBJ2-7
clone_size: -
v_call: TRBV19
d_call: TRBD1
cdr3_nt: TGTGCCAGTACCCCGACAGGGGGCGTTTACGAGCAGTACTTC
cdr3_aa: CASTPTGGVYEQYF

j_call: TRBJ1-1
clone_size: -
v_call: TRBV9
d_call: TRBD1
cdr3_nt: TGTGCCAGCAGCGCCCGACAGGGGGCGAACACTGAAGCTTTCTTT
cdr3_aa: CASSARQGANTEAFF

j_call: TRBJ2-7
clone_size: few
v_call: TRBV28
d_call: -
cdr3_nt: TGTGCCAGCAGGGTCAGGGACTTTTCTAGAGAGCAGTACTTC
cdr3_aa: CASRVRDFSREQYF

j_call: TRBJ1-2
clone_size: -
v_call: TRBV28
d_call: -
cdr3_nt: TGTGCCAGCAGGACCGCGCCGGGTCTGAACTATGGCTACACCTTC
cdr3_aa: CASRTAPGLNYGYTF

j_call: TRBJ2-7
clone_size: -
v_call: TRBV30
d_call: TRBD1
cdr3_nt: TGTGCCTGGAGTCCACGTCTGGGGACAGGGTACTACGAGCAGTACTTC
cdr3_aa: CAWSPRLGTGYYEQYF

j_call: TRBJ1-1
clone_size: -
v_call: TRBV18
d_call: -
cdr3_nt: TGTGCCAGCTCACCCATTGGGGGCAACACTGAAGCTTTCTTT
cdr3_aa: CASSPIGGNTEAFF

j_call: TRBJ1-1
clone_size: -
v_call: TRBV27
d_call: -
cdr3_nt: TGTGCCAGCAGTTTACAATCAGGCTTCACTGAAGCTTTCTTT
cdr3_aa: CASSLQSGFTEAFF

j_call: TRBJ2-5
clone_size: -
v_call: TRBV5-1
d_call: -
cdr3_nt: TGCGCCAGCAGCGCGACGGGGGACTGGGGGGAGACCCAGTACTTC
cdr3_aa: CASSATGDWGETQYF

j_call: TRBJ1-2
clone_size: -
v_call: TRBV5-6
d_call: -
cdr3_nt: TGTGCCAGCAGCCCGGACAGTAGTAACTATGGCTACACCTTC
cdr3_aa: CASSPDSSNYGYTF

j_call: TRBJ2-3
clone_size: -
v_call: TRBV11-2
d_call: TRBD2
cdr3_nt: TGTGCCAGCAGCTTAGAGGGACTAGCGGGGGTTCCAGATACGCAGTATTTT
cdr3_aa: CASSLEGLAGVPDTQYF

j_call: TRBJ1-3
clone_size: -
v_call: TRBV28
d_call: -
cdr3_nt: TGTGCCAGCAGTGACGGGAGCTCTGGAAACACCATATATTTT
cdr3_aa: CASSDGSSGNTIYF

j_call: TRBJ2-1
clone_size: once
v_call: TRBV27
d_call: TRBD1
cdr3_nt: TGTGCCAGCAGTTCCGGGACAGGGGGAAGTGAGCAGTTCTTC
cdr3_aa: CASSSGTGGSEQFF

j_call: TRBJ2-7
clone_size: -
v_call: TRBV30
d_call: -
cdr3_nt: TGTGCCTGGTCAACAGGGAGCTCCTACGAGCAGTACTTC
cdr3_aa: CAWSTGSSYEQYF

j_call: TRBJ1-5
clone_size: -
v_call: TRBV4-1
d_call: TRBD1
cdr3_nt: TGCGCCAGCAGCCAAGCTCCGGGACAGGGAAGCAATCAGCCCCAGCATTTT
cdr3_aa: CASSQAPGQGSNQPQHF

j_call: TRBJ2-1
clone_size: -
v_call: TRBV10-2
d_call: TRBD1
cdr3_nt: TGCGCCAGCAGGCCGGGACAGGGAAAGGGTCCCTTCGATGAGCAGTTCTTC
cdr3_aa: CASRPGQGKGPFDEQFF

j_call: TRBJ2-7
clone_size: -
v_call: TRBV14
d_call: TRBD1
cdr3_nt: TGTGCCAGCAGCCAAACATCCAGGGGGCAGGTGGGCTCCTACGAGCAGTACTTC
cdr3_aa: CASSQTSRGQVGSYEQYF

j_call: TRBJ1-5
clone_size: -
v_call: TRBV7-2
d_call: -
cdr3_nt: TGTGCCAGCAGCTTATGGGGCCGGTCCTTAGGTCAGCCCCAGCATTTT
cdr3_aa: CASSLWGRSLGQPQHF

j_call: TRBJ1-2
clone_size: -
v_call: TRBV5-4
d_call: -
cdr3_nt: TGTGCCAGCAGCTGGGGGGAGGTGAGATGGTATGGCTACACCTTC
cdr3_aa: CASSWGEVRWYGYTF

j_call: TRBJ2-3
clone_size: -
v_call: TRBV6-4
d_call: -
cdr3_nt: TGTGCCAGCAGTTTGGAACAGGGAAGCACAGATACGCAGTATTTT
cdr3_aa: CASSLEQGSTDTQYF

j_call: TRBJ1-6
clone_size: once
v_call: TRBV4-3
d_call: -
cdr3_nt: TGCGCCAGCAGCCAAGATAACAGGGCAGGATCACCCCTCCACTTT
cdr3_aa: CASSQDNRAGSPLHF

j_call: TRBJ2-5
clone_size: -
v_call: TRBV29-1
d_call: TRBD2
cdr3_nt: TGCAGCGTCGAGCCCCTAGCGGGGGGGGAGACCCAGTACTTC
cdr3_aa: CSVEPLAGGETQYF

j_call: TRBJ1-2
clone_size: -
v_call: TRBV5-4
d_call: TRBD1
cdr3_nt: TGTGCCAGCAGCTTATGGGACAGAGTCAATGGCTACACCTTC
cdr3_aa: CASSLWDRVNGYTF

j_call: TRBJ1-1
clone_size: once
v_call: TRBV6-1
d_call: TRBD1
cdr3_nt: TGTGCCAGCCGAGACAGGGGTCTAACTGAAGCTTTCTTT
cdr3_aa: CASRDRGLTEAFF

j_call: TRBJ1-2
clone_size: -
v_call: TRBV30
d_call: -
cdr3_nt: TGTGCCTGGAGCCAGGGCTATGGCTACACCTTC
cdr3_aa: CAWSQGYGYTF

j_call: TRBJ2-5
clone_size: -
v_call: TRBV14
d_call: TRBD1
cdr3_nt: TGTGCCAGCAGCCCGACAGGGGTCCACCAAGAGACCCAGTACTTC
cdr3_aa: CASSPTGVHQETQYF

j_call: TRBJ2-7
clone_size: -
v_call: TRBV18
d_call: -
cdr3_nt: TGTGCCAGCTCCTCTCGGGACAATTCCTACGAGCAGTACTTC
cdr3_aa: CASSSRDNSYEQYF

j_call: TRBJ2-1
clone_size: few
v_call: TRBV25-1
d_call: -
cdr3_nt: TGTGCCAGCTCGCTAGCGTCCTACAATGAGCAGTTCTTC
cdr3_aa: CASSLASYNEQFF

j_call: TRBJ2-1
clone_size: -
v_call: TRBV27
d_call: TRBD1
cdr3_nt: TGTGCCAGCAGTTTATCGGGGACAGGGGACAATGAGCAGTTCTTC
cdr3_aa: CASSLSGTGDNEQFF

j_call: TRBJ2-2
clone_size: -
v_call: TRBV9
d_call: TRBD1
cdr3_nt: TGTGCCAGCAGTCGTCGGGGACAGGGGAACACCGGGGAGCTGTTTTTT
cdr3_aa: CASSRRGQGNTGELFF

j_call: TRBJ2-4
clone_size: -
v_call: TRBV28
d_call: -
cdr3_nt: TGTGCCAGCACCGCTCAGAGGGCCGCTGGAAACATTCAGTACTTC
cdr3_aa: CASTAQRAAGNIQYF